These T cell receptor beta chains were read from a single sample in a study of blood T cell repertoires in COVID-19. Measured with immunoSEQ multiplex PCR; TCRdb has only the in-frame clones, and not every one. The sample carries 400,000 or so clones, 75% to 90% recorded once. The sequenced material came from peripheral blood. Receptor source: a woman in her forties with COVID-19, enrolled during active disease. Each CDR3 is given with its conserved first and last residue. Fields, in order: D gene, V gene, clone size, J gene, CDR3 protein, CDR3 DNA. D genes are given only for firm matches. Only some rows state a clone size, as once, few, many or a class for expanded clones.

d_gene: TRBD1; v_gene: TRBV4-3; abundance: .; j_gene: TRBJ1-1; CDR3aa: CASSKGFGQGASGTEAFF; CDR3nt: TGCGCCAGCAGCAAAGGTTTCGGACAGGGGGCATCGGGGACTGAAGCTTTCTTT
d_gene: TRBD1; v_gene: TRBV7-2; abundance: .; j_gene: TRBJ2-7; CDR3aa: CASSWRTGWQLYEQYF; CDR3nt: TGTGCCAGCAGTTGGCGGACAGGGTGGCAGCTCTACGAGCAGTACTTC
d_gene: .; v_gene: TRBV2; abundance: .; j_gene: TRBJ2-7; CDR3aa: CATSAGHGNYEQYF; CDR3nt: TGTGCCACCTCGGCAGGGCACGGAAACTACGAGCAGTACTTC
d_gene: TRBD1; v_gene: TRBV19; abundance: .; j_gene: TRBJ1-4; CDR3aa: CASSPWDRANEKLFF; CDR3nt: TGTGCCAGTAGTCCCTGGGACAGGGCTAATGAAAAACTGTTTTTT
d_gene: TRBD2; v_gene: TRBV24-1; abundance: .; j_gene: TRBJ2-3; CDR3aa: CATQEKRGEADTQYF; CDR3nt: TGTGCCACCCAGGAAAAGCGGGGGGAGGCAGATACGCAGTATTTT
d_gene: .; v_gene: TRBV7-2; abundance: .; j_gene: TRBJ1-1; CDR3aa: CASSPRWGGDPEAFF; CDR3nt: TGTGCCAGCAGCCCTCGATGGGGGGGCGATCCTGAAGCTTTCTTT
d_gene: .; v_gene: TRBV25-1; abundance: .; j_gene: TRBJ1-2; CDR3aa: CASSERSRVHGYTF; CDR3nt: TGTGCCAGCAGTGAACGGTCCAGGGTGCACGGCTACACCTTC
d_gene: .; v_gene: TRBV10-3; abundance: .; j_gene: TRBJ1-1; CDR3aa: CAISESGQVNTEAFF; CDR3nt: TGTGCCATCAGTGAGTCGGGTCAGGTGAACACTGAAGCTTTCTTT
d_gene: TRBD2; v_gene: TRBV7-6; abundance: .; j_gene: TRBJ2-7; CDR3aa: CASSLERGYYEQYF; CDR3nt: TGTGCCAGCAGCTTAGAGCGGGGCTACTACGAGCAGTACTTC
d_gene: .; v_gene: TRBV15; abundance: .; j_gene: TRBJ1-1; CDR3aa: CATSRDGVVGGASDWNTEAFF; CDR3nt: TGTGCCACCAGCAGAGATGGGGTAGTAGGGGGGGCTAGTGATTGGAACACTGAAGCTTTCTTT
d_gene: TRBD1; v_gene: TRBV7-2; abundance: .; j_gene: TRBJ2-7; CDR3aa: CASSPNGTGGPYEQYF; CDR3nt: TGTGCCAGCAGCCCGAACGGGACAGGGGGACCCTACGAGCAGTACTTC
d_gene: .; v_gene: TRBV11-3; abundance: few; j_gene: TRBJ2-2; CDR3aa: CASSSTGASAGELFF; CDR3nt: TGTGCCAGCAGCTCCACCGGGGCTAGCGCCGGGGAGCTGTTTTTT
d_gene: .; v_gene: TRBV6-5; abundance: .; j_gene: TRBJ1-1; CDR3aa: CASRRLKNTEAFF; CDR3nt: TGTGCCAGCAGGAGACTTAAGAACACTGAAGCTTTCTTT
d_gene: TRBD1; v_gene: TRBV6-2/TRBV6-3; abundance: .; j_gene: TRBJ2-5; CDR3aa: CASSRRGQVGETQYF; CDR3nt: TGTGCCAGCAGTCGACGGGGACAGGTGGGGGAGACCCAGTACTTC
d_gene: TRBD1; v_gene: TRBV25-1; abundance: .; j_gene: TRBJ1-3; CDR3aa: CASRPDRTFSGNTIYF; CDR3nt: TGTGCCAGCAGACCGGACAGGACTTTCTCTGGAAACACCATATATTTT
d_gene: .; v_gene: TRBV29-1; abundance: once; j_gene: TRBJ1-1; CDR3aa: CSGEENTEAFF; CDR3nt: TGCAGCGGCGAGGAGAACACTGAAGCTTTCTTT
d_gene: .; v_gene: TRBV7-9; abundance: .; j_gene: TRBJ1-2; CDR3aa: CASSLGAGRGYTF; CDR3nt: TGTGCCAGCAGCTTAGGAGCGGGACGGGGCTACACCTTC
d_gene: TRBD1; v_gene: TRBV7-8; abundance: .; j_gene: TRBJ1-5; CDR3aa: CASSSGQGGWQPQHF; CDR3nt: TGTGCCAGCAGCTCGGGACAGGGAGGATGGCAGCCCCAGCATTTT
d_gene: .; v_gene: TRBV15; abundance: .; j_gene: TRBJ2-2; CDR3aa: CATRRGREEPGELFF; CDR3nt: TGTGCCACCAGGCGAGGCAGGGAAGAACCCGGGGAGCTGTTTTTT
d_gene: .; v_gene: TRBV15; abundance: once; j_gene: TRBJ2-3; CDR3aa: CATSKSAGLSDTQYF; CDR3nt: TGTGCCACCAGTAAGAGTGCCGGGTTATCAGATACGCAGTATTTT
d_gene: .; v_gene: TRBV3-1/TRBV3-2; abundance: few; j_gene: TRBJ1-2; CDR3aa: CASSQDTDFYGYTF; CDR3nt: TGTGCCAGCAGCCAAGATACGGACTTCTATGGCTACACCTTC
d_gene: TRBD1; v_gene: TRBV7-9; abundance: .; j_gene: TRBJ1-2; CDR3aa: CASSLAGQGRRNYGYTF; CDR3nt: TGTGCCAGCAGCTTAGCGGGACAGGGGCGGCGTAACTATGGCTACACCTTC
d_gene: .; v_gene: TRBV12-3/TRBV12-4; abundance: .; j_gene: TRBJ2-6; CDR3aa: CATRGSGANVLTF; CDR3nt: TGTGCCACCCGGGGCTCTGGGGCCAACGTCCTGACTTTC
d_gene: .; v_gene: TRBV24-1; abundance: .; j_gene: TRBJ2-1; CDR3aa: CATSESGGRSYNEQFF; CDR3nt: TGTGCCACCAGTGAGTCCGGGGGAAGGTCCTACAATGAGCAGTTCTTC
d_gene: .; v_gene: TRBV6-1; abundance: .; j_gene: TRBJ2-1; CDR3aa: CASSELAGLFNEQFF; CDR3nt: TGTGCCAGCAGTGAATTGGCGGGGCTATTCAATGAGCAGTTCTTC
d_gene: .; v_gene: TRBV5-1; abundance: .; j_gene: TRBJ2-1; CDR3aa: CASSPSLLWSGDEQFF; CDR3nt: TGCGCCAGCAGCCCATCATTACTCTGGTCCGGGGATGAGCAGTTCTTC
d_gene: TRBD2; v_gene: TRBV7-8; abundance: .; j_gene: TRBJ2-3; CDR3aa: CASRRLAESTDTQYF; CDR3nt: TGTGCCAGCAGACGACTAGCGGAGAGCACAGATACGCAGTATTTT
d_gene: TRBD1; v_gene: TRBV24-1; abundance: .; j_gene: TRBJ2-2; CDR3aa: CATRPGQDTGELFF; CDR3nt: TGTGCCACCAGACCGGGACAGGACACCGGGGAGCTGTTTTTT
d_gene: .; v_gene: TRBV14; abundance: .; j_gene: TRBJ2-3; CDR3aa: CASSQGGHQRADTQYF; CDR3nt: TGTGCCAGCAGCCAAGGGGGACATCAACGCGCAGATACGCAGTATTTT
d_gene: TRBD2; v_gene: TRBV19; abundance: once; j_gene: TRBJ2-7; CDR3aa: CASSIGASGSLTYEQYF; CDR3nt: TGTGCCAGTAGTATAGGGGCTAGCGGGTCCTTAACCTACGAGCAGTACTTC
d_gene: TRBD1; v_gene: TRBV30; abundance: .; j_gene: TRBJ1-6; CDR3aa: CAWSANDRGNSPLHF; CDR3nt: TGTGCCTGGAGTGCCAACGACAGGGGTAATTCACCCCTCCACTTT
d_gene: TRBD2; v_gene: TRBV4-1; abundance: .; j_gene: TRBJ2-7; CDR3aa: CASSQERLAESYEQYF; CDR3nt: TGCGCCAGCAGCCAAGAACGACTAGCCGAATCCTACGAGCAGTACTTC
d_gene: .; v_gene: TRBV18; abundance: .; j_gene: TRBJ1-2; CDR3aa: CASSPMGQDNYGYTF; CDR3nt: TGTGCCAGCTCACCTATGGGGCAGGACAACTATGGCTACACCTTC
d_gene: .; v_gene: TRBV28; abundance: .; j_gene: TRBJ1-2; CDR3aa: CASWTAYGYTF; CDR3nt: TGTGCCAGTTGGACAGCCTATGGCTACACCTTC
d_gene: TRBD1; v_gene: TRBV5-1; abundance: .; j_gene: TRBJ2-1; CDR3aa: CASSSRQGFYNEQFF; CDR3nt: TGCGCCAGCAGCTCTAGACAGGGATTTTACAATGAGCAGTTCTTC
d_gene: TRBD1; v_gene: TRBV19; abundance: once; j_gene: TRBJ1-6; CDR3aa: CASSVGQALKSSYNSPLHF; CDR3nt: TGTGCCAGTAGTGTGGGACAGGCGTTGAAGAGCTCCTATAATTCACCCCTCCACTTT
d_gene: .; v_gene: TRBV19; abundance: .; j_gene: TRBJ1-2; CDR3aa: CASSIDGQSGYTF; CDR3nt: TGTGCCAGTAGTATAGACGGACAGAGCGGCTACACCTTC
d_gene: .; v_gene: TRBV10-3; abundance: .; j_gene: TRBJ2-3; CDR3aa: CAIGRGSDTTDTQYF; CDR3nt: TGTGCCATCGGTCGGGGAAGTGACACCACAGATACGCAGTATTTT
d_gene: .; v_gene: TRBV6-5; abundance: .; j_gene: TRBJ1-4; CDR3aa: CASSYSFPKEGKLFF; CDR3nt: TGTGCCAGCAGTTACTCATTTCCCAAGGAGGGAAAACTGTTTTTT
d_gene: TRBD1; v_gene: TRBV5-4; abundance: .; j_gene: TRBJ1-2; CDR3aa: CASSLPGQGGGYTF; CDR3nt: TGTGCCAGCAGCTTACCGGGACAGGGTGGAGGCTACACCTTC
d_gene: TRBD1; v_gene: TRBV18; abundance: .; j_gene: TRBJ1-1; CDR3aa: CASSPPTGGMGTEAFF; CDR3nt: TGTGCCAGCTCACCCCCGACAGGGGGAATGGGAACTGAAGCTTTCTTT
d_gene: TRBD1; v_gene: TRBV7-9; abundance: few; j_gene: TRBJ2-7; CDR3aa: CASSSAGTGRSEQYF; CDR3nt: TGTGCCAGCAGTTCCGCCGGGACAGGGAGATCGGAGCAGTACTTC
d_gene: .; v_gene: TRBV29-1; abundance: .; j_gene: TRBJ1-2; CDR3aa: CSGYSFPGYTF; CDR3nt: TGCAGCGGATATAGTTTCCCTGGCTACACCTTC
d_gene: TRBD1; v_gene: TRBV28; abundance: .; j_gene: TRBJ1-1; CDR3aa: CASSTHYRGNTEAFF; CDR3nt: TGTGCCAGCAGTACCCATTACAGGGGGAACACTGAAGCTTTCTTT
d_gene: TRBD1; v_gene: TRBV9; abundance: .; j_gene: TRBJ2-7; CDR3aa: CASSVATGLIYEQYF; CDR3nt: TGTGCCAGCAGCGTCGCGACAGGGTTGATCTACGAGCAGTACTTC
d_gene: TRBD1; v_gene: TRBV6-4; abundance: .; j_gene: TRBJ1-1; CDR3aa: CASSRTGDTEAFF; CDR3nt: TGTGCCAGCAGTCGGACAGGGGACACTGAAGCTTTCTTT
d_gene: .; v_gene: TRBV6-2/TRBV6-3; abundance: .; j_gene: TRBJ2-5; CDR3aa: CASSYDGSETQYF; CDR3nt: TGTGCCAGCAGTTACGACGGGTCTGAGACCCAGTACTTC
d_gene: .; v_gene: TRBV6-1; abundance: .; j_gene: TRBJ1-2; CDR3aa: CASSEAYSREYGYTF; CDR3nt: TGTGCCAGCAGTGAAGCATACTCGCGAGAATATGGCTACACCTTC
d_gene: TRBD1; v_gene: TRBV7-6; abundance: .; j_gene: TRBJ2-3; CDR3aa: CASSPGDREADTQYF; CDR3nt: TGTGCCAGCAGCCCTGGGGACAGGGAAGCAGATACGCAGTATTTT
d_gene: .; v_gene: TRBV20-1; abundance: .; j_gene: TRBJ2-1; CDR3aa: CSASKGGADNEQFF; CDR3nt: TGCAGTGCTAGTAAAGGGGGGGCGGACAATGAGCAGTTCTTC
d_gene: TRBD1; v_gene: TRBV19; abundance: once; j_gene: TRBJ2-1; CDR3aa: CASSIPQGGQFF; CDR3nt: TGTGCCAGTAGTATACCCCAAGGGGGCCAGTTCTTC